What follows are 9 T cell receptor beta chains derived from one specimen sequenced in a study of T cells of healthy individuals. TCRdb ran MiXCR on the 5' RACE reads and lists one entry per CDR3 protein. The sample includes fewer than 90,000 distinct CDR3 sequences, about 5% of them seen just once. These receptors came from a female donor in good health.

Ten or more counts support this clonotype. The V call is TRBV7-2, the J call TRBJ2-1, with no clear D. This CDR3 is 15 amino acids long. In germline, CDR1 is SGHTA, CDR2 FQGNSA. Trimming left V 1 base short and J 0 bases short, with 7 bases between. CDR3 residues: CASSLGSISYNEQFF. CDR3 DNA: TGTGCCAGCAGCTTAGGGTCGATCTCCTACAATGAGCAGTTCTTC. Filled out from reference TRBV7-2 and TRBJ2-1, the complete variable domain reads GAGVSQSPSNKVTEKGKDVELRCDPISGHTALYWYRQSLGQGLEFLIYFQGNSAPDKSGLPSDRFSAERTGGSVSTLTIQRTQQEDSAVYLCASSLGSISYNEQFFGPGTRLTVL.

This clonotype was found many times. The V gene is TRBV24-1, the J gene TRBJ2-1; TRBD2 matches at 10 bases. V shed 7 bases, J shed 8 bases, and the junction held 10 bases outside the gene matches. The CDR3 runs to 15 residues. In germline, CDR1 is KGHDR, CDR2 SFDVKD. The CDR3 protein is CATRGLAGGSHEQFF. CDR3 nucleotides: TGTGCCACCAGGGGTTTAGCGGGAGGAAGTCATGAGCAGTTCTTC.

The chain recombines TRBV5-1 with TRBJ2-3, with D possibly matching TRBD1 (6 bases). This CDR3 has 15 residues. The V gene's germline CDR1 is SGHRS and CDR2 YFSETQ. Trimming stripped 1 base from V and 4 bases from J, with 13 bases between. The CDR3, as DNA: TGCGCCAGCAGCTTGACAGGGATGTCCGCAGATACGCAGTATTTT. The encoded protein is CASSLTGMSADTQYF.

This clonotype was observed many times. The genes are TRBV28 and TRBJ2-1; no definite D call. V shed 3 bases and J shed 9 bases, with 6 bases lying between them. Germline CDR1 reads MDHEN; CDR2 reads SYDVKM. The CDR3 length is 11 residues. CDR3 in DNA: TGTGCCAGCAGTTTCTTGAGTGAGCAGTTCTTC. Translation gives CASSFLSEQFF.

This clonotype has at least ten counts. J is TRBJ1-2 and V is TRBV4-1, with 8 nucleotides matching TRBD1. The CDR3 covers 16 residues. V shed 3 bases and J 4 bases; nucleotides not matched to a gene: 10. Germline V gene lookup returns CDR1 MGHRA and CDR2 YSYEKL. The CDR3 loop is CASSQGQGALGYGYTF. CDR3 nucleotides: TGCGCCAGCAGCCAGGGTCAGGGGGCGCTCGGCTATGGCTACACCTTC.

This clonotype appeared many times. The rearrangement links TRBV7-3 to TRBJ1-6; possible D gene TRBD1, 5 bases. This CDR3 region has 15 residues. Trimming left V 0 bases short and J 7 bases short, with 10 bases between. Germline loops: CDR1 SGHTA, CDR2 FQGTGA. The CDR3 is CASSLTAGMNSPLHF. As DNA, the CDR3 is TGTGCCAGCAGCTTAACGGCAGGGATGAATTCACCCCTCCACTTT.

This clonotype showed up many times. The chain recombines TRBV4-1 with TRBJ2-7; tentative D call: TRBD1 (5 bases). The length of the CDR3 is 15 residues. V lost 1 base, J lost 2 bases, and 12 bases lay in between. Per germline, CDR1 MGHRA and CDR2 YSYEKL. The CDR3 protein is CASSQVIQGAYEQYF. In nucleotides, the CDR3 is TGCGCCAGCAGCCAAGTTATCCAGGGCGCCTACGAGCAGTACTTC.

This clonotype was observed many times. The rearrangement links TRBV5-1 to TRBJ2-1; 7 bases map to TRBD2. CDR1 and CDR2 from the germline V gene are SGHRS and YFSETQ. V shed 5 bases, J shed 5 bases, and the junction held 10 bases outside the gene matches. The CDR3 has 15 amino acids. DNA for the CDR3: TGCGCCAGCAGGGGGGGGAGCTCGAAGGACAATGAGCAGTTCTTC. It specifies CASRGGSSKDNEQFF.

The rearrangement uses TRBV7-9 and TRBJ1-4; D remains ambiguous. Deletions cut 4 bases from V and 8 bases from J, with 8 bases between. Germline V gene sequence: CDR1 SEHNR, CDR2 FQNEAQ (reference sequence). The CDR3 contains 12 residues. CDR3 region: CASSSQGEKLFF. The CDR3 nucleotides read TGTGCCAGCAGCTCCCAAGGAGAAAAACTGTTTTTT. The full variable domain, with the rest looked up from reference TRBV7-9 and TRBJ1-4, is DTGVSQNPRHKITKRGQNVTFRCDPISEHNRLYWYRQTLGQGPEFLTYFQNEAQLEKSRLLSDRFSAERPKGSFSTLEIQRTEQGDSAMYLCASSSQGEKLFFGSGTQLSVL.